These 5 T cell receptor beta chains were sequenced from one sample in a study of blood T cells in healthy people across ages. Primed by a sample-barcoded 5' primer and a J-beta primer mix, a second PCR proceeded for about 6 to 11 cycles. MiXCR, applied by TCRdb to the 5' RACE reads, yields one record per CDR3 protein. The profile covers hundreds of thousands of distinct CDR3 sequences, with about 25% appearing a single time and 8% to 10% taken by the ten largest. The sample was also linked to a second study, of T cells of mothers and their children.

The sample consisted of blood. These receptor sequences come from a boy younger than 18 in good health.

The chain has TRBV3-1 and TRBJ2-1; TRBD1 matches 7 bases. Germline CDR1 and CDR2: LGHDT and YNNKEL (reference sequence). The V gene end was trimmed by 0 bases and the J gene end by 0 bases; junction bases not matched to a gene: 11. The CDR3 extends over 19 amino acids. The CDR3 nucleotides read TGTGCCAGCAGCCAAGAAGGTTTAAGGGCAGGGGGCTCCTACAATGAGCAGTTCTTC. It encodes CASSQEGLRAGGSYNEQFF.

For this clonotype: No conserved phenylalanine or tryptophan is present at the end of the CDR3, so a read error is the likely explanation. The V gene is TRBV12-3 or TRBV12-4, the J gene TRBJ2-3; possibly TRBD1 for D (6 bases). V was cut by 7 bases and J by 5 bases, with 19 bases left in between. The CDR3 length is 15 residues. CDR3 in amino acids: CASINSRQGQDTQYS. In DNA form, the CDR3 reads TGTGCCAGCATCAATTCCAGGCAGGGACAAGATACGCAGTATTCT.

In its sample, this clonotype was seen once. The chain employs TRBV12-5 and TRBJ2-3; tentative D call: TRBD2 (6 bases). This CDR3 has 16 amino acids. CDR1 LGHNT and CDR2 FRNRAP come from the germline V gene. V was trimmed by 4 bases and J by 6 bases, leaving 20 bases between them. CDR3 loop: CASGSGTGRLVDTQYF. CDR3 in DNA: TGTGCTAGTGGTTCCGGGACCGGGAGACTGGTGGATACGCAGTATTTT.

The table lists this clonotype with a few counts. V usage is TRBV7-8 and J usage is TRBJ2-5, with 10 bases aligning to TRBD2. Unmatched junction bases numbered 23, after V lost 5 bases and J lost 11 bases. The germline gives CDR1 SGHVS, CDR2 FQNEAQ. The CDR3 has 18 residues. The CDR3 DNA sequence: TGTGCCAGCAGCGCCCCTCCCGGTGGGACTAGCGTCCGAGGGGAGCAGTACTTC. As protein: CASSAPPGGTSVRGEQYF.

This clonotype was found a few times. This rearrangement joins TRBV27 to TRBJ2-3, with D possibly called TRBD1 or TRBD2 (5 bases each). The V and J ends lost 6 bases and 0 bases respectively, with 13 bases between them. In germline, CDR1 is MNHEY, CDR2 SMNVEV (reference sequence). The CDR3 extends over 15 amino acids. The CDR3 region is CASSPFEGSTDTQYF. CDR3 DNA: TGTGCCAGCAGCCCATTTGAGGGGAGCACAGATACGCAGTATTTT.